This T cell receptor beta chain was sequenced for a study of cytomegalovirus exposure and HLA in healthy donors. This clone has more than one count but fewer than ten. Germline CDR1 is MGHRA and CDR2 is YSYEKL. The CDR3 is made up of 15 amino acids. V gave up 4 bases and J gave up 8 bases; unmatched junction bases: 10. The PCR made use of 60 Vbeta and 13 Jbeta primers. Profiling relied on immunoSEQ multiplex PCR, and the TCRdb table lists in-frame clones only, not all of them. This sample has fewer than 180,000 clones, with less than 85% found just once. The source material was PBMCs. The gene calls are TRBV4-1 and TRBJ2-3; TRBD2 agrees at 9 bases. The source of this sequence is a middle-aged man in good health and CMV-seropositive. CDR3 DNA: TGCGCCAGCAGCCTTGTACGACTAGCGGATACTACGCAGTATTTT. Encoded protein: CASSLVRLADTTQYF.